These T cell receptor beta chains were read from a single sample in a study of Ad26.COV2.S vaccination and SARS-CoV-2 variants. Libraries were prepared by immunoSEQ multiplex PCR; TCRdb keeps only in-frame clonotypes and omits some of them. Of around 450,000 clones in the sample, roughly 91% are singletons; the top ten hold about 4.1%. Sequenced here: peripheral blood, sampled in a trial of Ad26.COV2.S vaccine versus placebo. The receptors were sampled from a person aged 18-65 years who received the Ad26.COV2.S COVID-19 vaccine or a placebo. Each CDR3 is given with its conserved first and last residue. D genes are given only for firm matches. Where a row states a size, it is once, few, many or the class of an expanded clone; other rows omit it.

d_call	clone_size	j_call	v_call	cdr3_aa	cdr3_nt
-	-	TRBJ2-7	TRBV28	CASSLVQVSYEQYF	TGTGCCAGCAGTTTAGTACAGGTCTCCTACGAGCAGTACTTC
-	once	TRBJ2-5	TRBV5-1	CASSLGKETQYF	TGCGCCAGCAGCTTGGGAAAAGAGACCCAGTACTTC
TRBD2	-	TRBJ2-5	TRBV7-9	CASSPTFWGTREGETQYF	TGTGCCAGCAGCCCCACGTTCTGGGGTACGCGGGAGGGAGAGACCCAGTACTTC
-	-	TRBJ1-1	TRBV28	CASSLFGAGAFF	TGTGCCAGCAGTTTATTCGGGGCAGGAGCTTTCTTT
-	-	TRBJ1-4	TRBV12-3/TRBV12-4	CASSLTGDEKLFF	TGTGCCAGCAGTTTAACGGGGGATGAAAAACTGTTTTTT
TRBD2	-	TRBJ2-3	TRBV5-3	CARSLGVAGGPDTQYF	TGTGCCAGAAGCCTGGGGGTAGCGGGAGGGCCCGATACGCAGTATTTT
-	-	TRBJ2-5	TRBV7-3	CASSPIVGETQYF	TGTGCCAGCAGCCCGATCGTAGGGGAGACCCAGTACTTC
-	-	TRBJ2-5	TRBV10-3	CAISGGGISHGETQYF	TGTGCCATCAGTGGAGGGGGAATAAGCCATGGAGAGACCCAGTACTTC
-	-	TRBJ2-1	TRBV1	CTSSQDRSGTVGQFF	TGCACCAGCAGCCAAGATCGTAGCGGGACGGTAGGGCAGTTCTTC
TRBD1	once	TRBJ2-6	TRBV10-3	CAIRPGQGSGANVLTF	TGTGCCATCAGGCCGGGACAGGGCAGTGGGGCCAACGTCCTGACTTTC
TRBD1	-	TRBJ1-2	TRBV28	CASSKGGASYGYTF	TGTGCCAGCAGTAAAGGGGGCGCGAGCTATGGCTACACCTTC
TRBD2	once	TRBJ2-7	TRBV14	CASSHETATSGSSPYEQYF	TGTGCCAGCAGCCACGAGACGGCGACTAGCGGGAGCTCCCCCTACGAGCAGTACTTC
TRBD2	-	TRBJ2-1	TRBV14	CASSQDLVAGGVFF	TGTGCCAGCAGCCAAGATCTAGTAGCGGGAGGTGTGTTCTTC
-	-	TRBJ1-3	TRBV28	CASSPTAGNTIYF	TGTGCCAGCAGCCCTACCGCTGGAAACACCATATATTTT
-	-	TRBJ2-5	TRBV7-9	CASSLDWGTQYF	TGTGCCAGCAGCTTAGATTGGGGGACCCAGTACTTC
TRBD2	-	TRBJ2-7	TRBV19	CATSSRTSSLEEQYF	TGTGCCACCTCCTCTCGGACTAGCTCCTTGGAAGAGCAGTACTTC
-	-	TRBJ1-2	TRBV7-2	CASSLRGKYGYTF	TGTGCCAGCAGCTTACGGGGGAAGTATGGCTACACCTTC
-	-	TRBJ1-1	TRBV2	CASSEVVNTEAFF	TGTGCCAGCAGTGAGGTAGTGAACACTGAAGCTTTCTTT
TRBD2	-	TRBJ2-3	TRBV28	CASSTRGGASTDTQYF	TGTGCCAGCAGTACCCGGGGGGGCGCGAGCACAGATACGCAGTATTTT
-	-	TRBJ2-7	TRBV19	CASSLQGEQYF	TGTGCCAGTAGTCTGCAGGGCGAGCAGTACTTC
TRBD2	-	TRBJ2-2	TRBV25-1	CASSESGLAGNGAGELFF	TGTGCCAGCAGTGAATCGGGATTAGCGGGAAATGGCGCCGGGGAGCTGTTTTTT
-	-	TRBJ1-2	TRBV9	CASSVVPGDYGYTF	TGTGCCAGCAGCGTAGTTCCAGGGGACTATGGCTACACCTTC
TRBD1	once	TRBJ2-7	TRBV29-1	CSVDLGTGPYEQYF	TGCAGCGTTGATTTAGGGACAGGGCCCTACGAGCAGTACTTC
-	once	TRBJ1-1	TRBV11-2	CASSLGLRGIEAFF	TGTGCCAGCAGCTTAGGATTGCGGGGAATTGAAGCTTTCTTT
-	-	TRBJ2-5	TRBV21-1	CASSISSSGKVQETQYF	TGTGCCAGCAGCATTTCTTCTAGCGGGAAGGTTCAAGAGACCCAGTACTTC
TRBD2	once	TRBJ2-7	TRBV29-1	CSGSGGSTYEQYF	TGCAGCGGTTCTGGCGGGAGCACCTACGAGCAGTACTTC
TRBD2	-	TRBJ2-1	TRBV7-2	CASADGGSHNEQFF	TGTGCCAGCGCTGATGGCGGGAGTCACAATGAGCAGTTCTTC
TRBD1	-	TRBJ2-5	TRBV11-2	CASSQGQRQETQYF	TGTGCCAGCAGCCAGGGACAGCGTCAAGAGACCCAGTACTTC
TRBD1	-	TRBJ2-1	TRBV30	CAWTGQVYNEQFF	TGTGCCTGGACTGGACAGGTCTACAATGAGCAGTTCTTC
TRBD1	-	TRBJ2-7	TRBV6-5	CASSYSGTGGREQYF	TGTGCCAGCAGTTACTCAGGGACAGGGGGGCGCGAGCAGTACTTC
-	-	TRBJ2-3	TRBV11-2	CASSLGAGIQGTQYF	TGTGCCAGCAGCTTAGGGGCAGGGATCCAGGGTACGCAGTATTTT
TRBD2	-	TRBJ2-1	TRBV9	CASSGSGSANEQFF	TGTGCCAGCAGCGGTAGCGGGAGTGCCAATGAGCAGTTCTTC
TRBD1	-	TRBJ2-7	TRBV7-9	CASSLVAGTVIYEQYF	TGTGCCAGCAGCCTCGTAGCCGGGACAGTGATCTACGAGCAGTACTTC
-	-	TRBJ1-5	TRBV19	CASSITQPNQPQHF	TGTGCCAGTAGTATTACCCAGCCCAATCAGCCCCAGCATTTT
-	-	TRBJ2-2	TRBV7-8	CASSLGRHGELFF	TGTGCCAGCAGCTTAGGGAGACACGGGGAGCTGTTTTTT
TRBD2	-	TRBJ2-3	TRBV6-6	CASSRSGSGADTQYF	TGTGCCAGCAGCCGTAGCGGGAGTGGGGCAGATACGCAGTATTTT
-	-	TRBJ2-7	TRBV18	CASSPGRGESYEQYF	TGTGCCAGCTCACCTGGGAGGGGGGAGAGCTACGAGCAGTACTTC
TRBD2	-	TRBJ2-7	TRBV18	CASSPTSGASYEQYF	TGTGCCAGCTCACCAACTAGCGGCGCCTCCTACGAGCAGTACTTC
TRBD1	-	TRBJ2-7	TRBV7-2	CASSLAPGQRGEQYF	TGTGCCAGCAGCTTAGCGCCGGGACAGAGGGGGGAGCAGTACTTC
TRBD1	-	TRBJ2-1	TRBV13	CASSLGTGSYNEQFF	TGTGCCAGCAGCTTAGGGACAGGGTCCTACAATGAGCAGTTCTTC
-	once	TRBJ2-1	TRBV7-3	CASSRDGGANEQFF	TGTGCCAGCAGCCGGGACGGCGGTGCGAATGAGCAGTTCTTC
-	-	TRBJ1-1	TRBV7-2	CASSLATTGIRNTEAFF	TGTGCCAGCAGCTTAGCTACAACAGGGATCAGGAACACTGAAGCTTTCTTT